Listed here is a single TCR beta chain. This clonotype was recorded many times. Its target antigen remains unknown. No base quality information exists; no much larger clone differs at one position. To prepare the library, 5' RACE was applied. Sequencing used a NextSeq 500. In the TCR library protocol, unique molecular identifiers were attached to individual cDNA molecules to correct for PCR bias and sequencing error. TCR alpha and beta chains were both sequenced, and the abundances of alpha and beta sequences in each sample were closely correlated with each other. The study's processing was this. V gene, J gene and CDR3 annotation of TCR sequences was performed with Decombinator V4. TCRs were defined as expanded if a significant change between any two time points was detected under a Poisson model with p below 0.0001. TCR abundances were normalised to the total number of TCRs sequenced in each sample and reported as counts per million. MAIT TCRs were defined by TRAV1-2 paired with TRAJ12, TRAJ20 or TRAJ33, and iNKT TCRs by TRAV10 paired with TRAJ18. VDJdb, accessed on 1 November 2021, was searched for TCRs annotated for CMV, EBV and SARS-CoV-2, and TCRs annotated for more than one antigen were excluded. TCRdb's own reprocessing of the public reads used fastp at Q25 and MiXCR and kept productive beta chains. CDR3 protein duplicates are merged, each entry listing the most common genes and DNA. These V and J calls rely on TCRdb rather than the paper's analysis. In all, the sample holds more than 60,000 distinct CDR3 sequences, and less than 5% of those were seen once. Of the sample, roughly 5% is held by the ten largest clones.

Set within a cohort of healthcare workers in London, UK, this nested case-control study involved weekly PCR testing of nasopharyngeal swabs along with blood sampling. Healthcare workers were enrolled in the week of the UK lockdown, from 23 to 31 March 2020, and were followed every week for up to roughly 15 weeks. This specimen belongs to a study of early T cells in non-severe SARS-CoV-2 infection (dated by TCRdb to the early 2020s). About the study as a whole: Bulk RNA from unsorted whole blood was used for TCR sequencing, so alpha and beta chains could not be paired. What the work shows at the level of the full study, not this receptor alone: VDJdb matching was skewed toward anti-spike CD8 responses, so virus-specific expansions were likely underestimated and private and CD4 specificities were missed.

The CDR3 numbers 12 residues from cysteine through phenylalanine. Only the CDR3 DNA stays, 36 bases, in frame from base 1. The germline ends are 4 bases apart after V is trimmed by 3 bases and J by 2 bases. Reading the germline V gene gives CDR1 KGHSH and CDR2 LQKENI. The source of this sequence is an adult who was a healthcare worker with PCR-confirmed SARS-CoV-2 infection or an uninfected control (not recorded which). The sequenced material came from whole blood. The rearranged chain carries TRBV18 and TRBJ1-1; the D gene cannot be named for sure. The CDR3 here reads CASSPTNTEAFF. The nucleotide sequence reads TGTGCCAGCTCACCGACAAACACTGAAGCTTTCTTT.